Listed here are 32 T cell receptor beta chains from one sample, sequenced in a study of molecular identifiers for immune sequencing clone quantification. TCRdb recomputed calls from the PCR reads with MiXCR, one row per CDR3 protein. The sample yields about 63,000 distinct CDR3 sequences, about 20% seen once. Sequencing input: naive CD8+ T cells from blood, with Jurkat cell RNA spiked in. The subset denotes: FACS-sorted CD8+CD4-CCR7+CD45RA+ naive T cells. Receptor source: a human donor in good health. Some libraries in this study had Jurkat cell RNA spiked in.

This clonotype has ten or more counts. This sequence joins TRBV6-6 and TRBJ1-5; weak D call: TRBD1 (5 bases). Trimming took 5 bases from V and 3 from J, leaving 11 bases between them. The CDR3 loop spans 14 amino acids. The V gene's germline CDR1 is MNHNY and CDR2 SVGAGI (reference sequence). As DNA, the CDR3 is TGTGCCAGCAGTAAGACAGTAAACAATCAGCCCCAGCATTTT. It yields the protein CASSKTVNNQPQHF.

The chain has TRBV4-1 and TRBJ1-2, with D maybe TRBD1 (5 bases). Germline CDR1 MGHRA, CDR2 YSYEKL. This CDR3 has 12 amino acids. The V and J ends lost 6 bases and 6 bases respectively, with 11 bases between them. The CDR3 sequence is CASRGVLDGYTF. CDR3 in DNA: TGCGCCAGCAGAGGGGTTCTGGATGGCTACACCTTC.

This clonotype was observed at least ten times. V usage is TRBV6-1 and J usage is TRBJ2-2; D is possibly TRBD1 or TRBD2 (6 bases each). Trimming took 9 bases from V and 7 from J, leaving 15 bases between them. The germline V gene encodes CDR1 MNHNS and CDR2 SASEGT. This CDR3 has 13 amino acids. CDR3 loop: CASRLGGGGELFF. CDR3 sequence (DNA): TGTGCCAGTCGACTAGGAGGGGGCGGGGAGCTGTTTTTT.

This clonotype was recorded at least ten times. V and J are TRBV5-1 and TRBJ1-6; 8 nucleotides line up with TRBD1. Germline V CDR1 and CDR2: SGHRS, YFSETQ. The CDR3 consists of 17 residues. J gave up 8 bases and V 3 bases, and 13 bases lay outside the gene matches. CDR3 in amino acids: CASSWTDGQGKYSPLHF. The DNA for the CDR3 is TGCGCCAGCAGCTGGACGGACGGACAGGGAAAGTATTCACCCCTCCACTTT.

This clonotype was observed many times. V gene TRBV7-9 combines with J gene TRBJ2-3; TRBD2 aligns across 12 bases. The junction had 5 bases not matched to a gene; V was cut back by 4 bases and J by 3 bases. Germline V gene lookup returns CDR1 SEHNR and CDR2 FQNEAQ (reference sequence). CDR3 length: 16 residues. The CDR3 DNA is TGTGCCAGCAGCTCGCCCACTAGCGGGAGGACAGATACGCAGTATTTT. Its translation: CASSSPTSGRTDTQYF.

This clonotype has a handful of counts. The CDR3 DNA reads TGCGCCAGCAGCCAAAAGGGGCAGGGCTCCTACGAGCAGTACTTC. This sequence encodes CASSQKGQGSYEQYF. This chain uses TRBV4-1 with TRBJ2-7, with D possibly TRBD1 on 5 matching bases. Germline V gene data show CDR1 as MGHRA and CDR2 as YSYEKL. The CDR3 totals 15 residues. V gave up 2 bases and J gave up 0 bases, with 11 bases separating them.

This clonotype was counted at least ten times. The chain recombines TRBV7-2 with TRBJ1-3, with D uncertain. The length of the CDR3 is 16 residues. V lost 3 bases, J lost 1 base, and 13 bases lay in between. Germline V gives CDR1 SGHTA, CDR2 FQGNSA. In nucleotides, the CDR3 is TGTGCCAGCAGCTTCTCCGGGTCTACTTCTGGAAACACCATATATTTT. It translates to CASSFSGSTSGNTIYF.

This clonotype was recorded a few times. This may stem from a read error, because a much larger clone lies one nucleotide away. The genes are TRBV9 and TRBJ2-2; D perhaps matches TRBD2 (5 bases). The CDR3 sequence is 15 residues long. Germline CDR1 reads SGDLS; CDR2 reads YYNGEE. CDR3 region: CASSVDGGVTGEQFF. The CDR3 nucleotides read TGTGCCAGCAGCGTAGATGGCGGCGTCACCGGGGAGCAGTTTTTT.

A word on this clonotype: With a much larger clone just one base away, this may be a read error. J is TRBJ2-7 and V is TRBV11-2; 8 bases match TRBD2. Per the germline V gene, CDR1 is SGHAT and CDR2 is FQNNGV. CDR3 length: 13 amino acids. The CDR3 coding sequence is TGTGCCAGCAGCTTAGGGGGACTAGTGGGACTACATTTC. This sequence encodes CASSLGGLVGLHF.

This clonotype was observed at least ten times. This rearrangement joins TRBV28 to TRBJ2-5, with D unresolved. CDR3 length: 15 residues. Trimming removed 5 bases from V and 1 base from J, with 14 bases in between. Germline CDR1 MDHEN, CDR2 SYDVKM. CDR3 coding DNA: TGTGCCAGCAGTCCCCGCAAAGCCTTCCAAGAGACCCAGTACTTC. Its translation: CASSPRKAFQETQYF.

This clonotype was counted a few times. This chain uses TRBV29-1 with TRBJ2-7, with D perhaps matching TRBD1 (5 bases). The CDR3 contains 13 residues. The V gene lost 5 bases and the J gene lost 0 bases, with 11 bases spanning the gap. Germline CDR1 reads SQVTM; CDR2 reads ANQGSEA. The CDR3 DNA reads as TGCAGCGTTACAACGGACACCTCCTACGAGCAGTACTTC. Its translation is CSVTTDTSYEQYF.

Regarding this clonotype: It may be a read error: a sequence one base away is much more abundant. The J gene is TRBJ1-1, the V gene TRBV7-8; the D is unclear. Looked up from germline, CDR1 is SGHVS and CDR2 is FQNEAQ. This CDR3 region has 12 residues. The DNA of the CDR3 is TGTGCCGGCAGCTTAGGCGGGGAAGAAGCTTTCTTT. It encodes CAGSLGGEEAFF. The full variable domain, in which reference TRBV7-8 and TRBJ1-1 provide the parts outside the CDR3, is GAGVSQSPRYKVAKRGQDVALRCDPISGHVSLFWYQQALGQGPEFLTYFQNEAQLDKSGLPSDRFFAERPEGSVSTLKIQRTQQEDSAVYLCAGSLGGEEAFFGQGTRLTVV.

This clonotype came up many times. The chain is built from TRBV3-1 and TRBJ2-5; D not resolved. The germline V gene encodes CDR1 LGHDT and CDR2 YNNKEL (reference sequence). This CDR3 has 11 residues. V gave up 5 bases and J gave up 1 base, with 2 bases separating them. CDR3 region: CASSSQETQYF. CDR3 sequence (DNA): TGTGCCAGCAGCTCCCAAGAGACCCAGTACTTC.

The table lists this clonotype with many counts. This rearrangement joins TRBV24-1 to TRBJ2-7; 10 bases are a match to TRBD1. The CDR3 covers 15 residues. V dropped 4 bases and J dropped 5; count of bases not matched to a gene: 7. Germline lookup yields CDR1 KGHDR and CDR2 SFDVKD. CDR3 nucleotide sequence: TGTGCCACCAGTGACTGGAGACAGGGGGCCCACGAGCAGTACTTC. Its translation: CATSDWRQGAHEQYF.

This clonotype is termed medium-sized. The rearrangement links TRBV29-1 to TRBJ2-4; D might be TRBD1 or TRBD2, each matching 6 bases. Germline CDR1 and CDR2: SQVTM and ANQGSEA. This CDR3 is built from 16 residues. Trimming cost V 4 bases and J 6 bases, with 22 bases left between them. CDR3 sequence reads: CSVVGGPVEAPNIQYF. DNA of the CDR3: TGCAGCGTTGTAGGGGGGCCAGTCGAAGCGCCAAACATTCAGTACTTC.

This clonotype was observed a handful of times. This chain uses TRBV7-9 with TRBJ2-2; D is perhaps TRBD2 (6 bases). The CDR3 runs to 13 residues. From germline, CDR1 is SEHNR and CDR2 FQNEAQ (reference sequence). Trimming took off 5 bases at V and 6 bases at J, with 10 bases between the two ends. The CDR3 DNA follows: TGTGCCAGCAGCCCCTCGGGGGCCGGGGAGCTGTTTTTT. This gives the protein CASSPSGAGELFF.

This sequence joins TRBV7-6 and TRBJ2-7; D may be TRBD1 (6 bases). CDR3 size: 13 residues. Trimming stripped 1 base from V and 5 bases from J, with 9 bases between. Germline CDR1 SGHVS, CDR2 FNYEAQ. The CDR3 nucleotides read TGTGCCAGCAGCTTAGAGCCAGGGGACGAGCAGTACTTC. It yields the protein CASSLEPGDEQYF.

This clonotype was found a few times. The J gene is TRBJ2-1, the V gene TRBV9, with TRBD2 matching 8 bases. The CDR3 totals 12 residues. The trim removed 10 bases at V and 6 bases at J, leaving 6 bases unmatched. CDR1 is SGDLS and CDR2 is YYNGEE in the germline V gene. The CDR3 reads CACGGNSNEQFF. The CDR3 DNA is TGTGCCTGCGGGGGGAACAGCAATGAGCAGTTCTTC.

In this sample, this clonotype turned up many times. The rearrangement uses TRBV4-3 and TRBJ1-1; maybe TRBD1 (6 bases). Trimming pared 4 bases from V and 5 bases from J, leaving 11 bases between. CDR1 LGHNA and CDR2 YSLEER come from the germline V gene. This CDR3 has 13 residues. This chain's CDR3 is CASSRARGTEAFF. CDR3 sequence (DNA): TGCGCCAGCAGCCGGGCCAGGGGAACTGAAGCTTTCTTT.

On this clonotype: Just one base apart from a much larger clone, this may be a read error. V is TRBV19 and J is TRBJ2-3; D uncertain. The germline V gene has CDR1 LNHDA and CDR2 SQIVND (reference sequence). The CDR3 length is 11 residues. With 5 bases removed from V and 3 bases from J, the gap between germline ends came to 3 bases. In nucleotides, the CDR3 is TGTGCCAGTAGTGTAACAGATACGCAGTATTTT. This sequence encodes CASSVTDTQYF.

This clonotype was counted ten times or more. The V gene is TRBV27, the J gene TRBJ1-5; 9 bases agree with TRBD1. Germline CDR1 MNHEY, CDR2 SMNVEV (reference sequence). The V and J ends lost 3 bases and 6 bases, in that order; junction bases with no gene match: 3. There are 14 residues in the CDR3. The CDR3 sequence is CASSLGQGVQPQHF. Written as DNA, the CDR3 is TGTGCCAGCAGTTTGGGACAGGGTGTTCAGCCCCAGCATTTT.

The chain carries TRBV6-2 or TRBV6-3 and TRBJ2-7, with a tentative D call TRBD2 (6 bases). This CDR3 comprises 15 residues. Germline loops: CDR1 MNHEY, CDR2 SVGEGT. Between the trimmed V and J ends, which lost 2 bases and 1 base, there was a span of 12 bases. CDR3 DNA sequence: TGTGCCAGCAGTTACGGTCTGGCGGGGTCCTACGAGCAGTACTTC. Encoded protein: CASSYGLAGSYEQYF.

Remarks on this clonotype: This may be a read error: a much more frequent sequence differs by one nucleotide. V gene TRBV19 combines with J gene TRBJ2-1; tentatively, D is TRBD1 or TRBD2 (6 bases each). Germline V gene data show CDR1 as LNHDA and CDR2 as SQIVND (reference sequence). The V gene lost 8 bases and the J gene lost 9 bases, with 17 bases spanning the gap. This CDR3 has 13 residues. This chain's CDR3 is CASGRGVWIEQFF. The CDR3 bases are TGTGCCAGTGGTAGGGGGGTGTGGATTGAGCAGTTCTTC.

Of note for this clonotype: The germline gene is not matched at one end of the junction; a read error may be the cause. This chain joins TRBV3-1 and TRBJ1-1; D unresolved. This CDR3 has 12 residues. Per the germline V gene, CDR1 is LGHDT and CDR2 is YNNKEL (reference sequence). The CDR3 DNA reads as TGTGCCAGCAGCCAAGGGGGAACTGAAGCTCTCTTT. It is translated as CASSQGGTEALF. Complete variable domain (other parts from reference TRBV3-1 and TRBJ1-1): DTAVSQTPKYLVTQMGNDKSIKCEQNLGHDTMYWYKQDSKKFLKIMFSYNNKELIINETVPNRFSPKSPDKAHLNLHINSLELGDSAVYFCASSQGGTEALFGQGTRLTVV.

This clonotype was picked up many times. V usage is TRBV15 and J usage is TRBJ2-7; D call uncertain. The germline V gene encodes CDR1 LNHNV and CDR2 YYDKDF (reference sequence). The CDR3 covers 13 residues. Trimming took off 3 bases at V and 6 bases at J, with 12 bases between the two ends. In nucleotides, the CDR3 is TGTGCCACCAGCAGGTCTAACCGTCCCGAGCAGTACTTC. Translated: CATSRSNRPEQYF.

In this sample, this clonotype turned up a few times. A much larger clonotype is one base distant, so this may be a read error. The V call is TRBV9, the J call TRBJ2-3, with a weak D call TRBD2 (6 bases). The CDR3 is made up of 15 amino acids. The V and J ends lost 7 bases and 2 bases respectively, with 17 bases between them. Per the germline V gene, CDR1 is SGDLS and CDR2 is YYNGEE. The CDR3 reads CASGIPGLLTDTQYF. CDR3 nucleotide sequence: TGTGCCAGCGGCATACCGGGACTGCTCACAGATACGCAGTATTTT.

The V call is TRBV20-1, the J call TRBJ2-3; TRBD1 aligns across 8 bases. CDR3 length equals 16 residues. Trimming removed 1 base from V and 0 bases from J; junction bases left unmatched: 6. Germline-derived CDR1 and CDR2 are DFQATT and SNEGSKA (reference sequence). The CDR3 DNA is TGCAGTGCTAGAGCTTTCTACAGGGGGAGCACAGATACGCAGTATTTT. This codes for CSARAFYRGSTDTQYF.

There are a few counts of this clonotype. The junction does not match germline at one end; this may be a read error. The chain is built from TRBV6-4 and TRBJ2-7; either TRBD1 or TRBD2 may fit D (5 bases each). The CDR3 length is 16 residues. In germline, CDR1 is MRHNA, CDR2 SNTAGT. The CDR3: CASQWWFGTPSYERYF. In DNA, the CDR3 is TGTGCCAGCCAGTGGTGGTTTGGGACGCCTTCCTACGAGCGGTACTTC.

This clonotype has only a few counts. An end of the junction does not agree with germline; a read error may underlie this. This sequence joins TRBV6-1 and TRBJ1-1; a possible D gene is TRBD1 (6 bases). The CDR3 spans 17 residues. Germline loops: CDR1 MNHNS, CDR2 SASEGT. CDR3 loop: CASGEASQGSFKTEAFF. In DNA, the CDR3 is TGTGCCAGCGGTGAAGCGAGCCAGGGGAGTTTTAAAACTGAAGCTTTCTTT.

In this sample, this clonotype turned up many times. The rearrangement joins TRBV7-2 to TRBJ1-1, with D unresolved. Germline V gives CDR1 SGHTA, CDR2 FQGNSA. V lost 2 bases to trimming and J lost 1 base, with 11 bases between them. The CDR3 length is 15 residues. CDR3 region: CASSLLLGQNTEAFF. CDR3 DNA sequence: TGTGCCAGCAGCTTATTGTTGGGCCAGAACACTGAAGCTTTCTTT.

The table lists this clonotype with many counts. The chain links TRBV20-1 to TRBJ1-5; D remains ambiguous. The CDR3 runs 15 residues. Trimming removed 0 bases at V and 0 bases at J, with 9 bases between. Germline V gene sequence: CDR1 DFQATT, CDR2 SNEGSKA (reference sequence). For the CDR3, the DNA is TGCAGTGCTAGAGATACTATGAGTAGCAATCAGCCCCAGCATTTT. Protein product: CSARDTMSSNQPQHF.

This clonotype showed up many times. The rearrangement links TRBV25-1 to TRBJ1-5, with D perhaps matching TRBD1 (6 bases). CDR3 length equals 15 residues. Trimming left V 3 bases short and J 2 bases short, with 11 bases between. Per the germline V gene, CDR1 is MGHDK and CDR2 is SYGVNS. The CDR3 reads CASSDKGGRNQPQHF. DNA for the CDR3: TGTGCCAGCAGTGATAAGGGGGGTCGCAATCAGCCCCAGCATTTT.